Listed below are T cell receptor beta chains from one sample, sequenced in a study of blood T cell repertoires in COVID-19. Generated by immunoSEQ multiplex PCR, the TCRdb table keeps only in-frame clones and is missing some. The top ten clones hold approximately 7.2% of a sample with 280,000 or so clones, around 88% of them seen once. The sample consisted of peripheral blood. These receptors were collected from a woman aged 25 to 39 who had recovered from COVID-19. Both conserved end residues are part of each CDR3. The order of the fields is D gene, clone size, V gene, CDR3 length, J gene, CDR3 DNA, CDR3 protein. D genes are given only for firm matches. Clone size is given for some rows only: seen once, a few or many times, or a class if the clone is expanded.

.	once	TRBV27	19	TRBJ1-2	TGTGCCAGCAGTTTATACGCGGGGCGCGCAGGTCTCTCTAACTATGGCTACACCTTC	CASSLYAGRAGLSNYGYTF
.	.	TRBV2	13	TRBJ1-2	TGTGCCAGCAGTGTCACAGGGAACTATGGCTACACCTTC	CASSVTGNYGYTF
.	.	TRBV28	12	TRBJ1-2	TGTGCCAGCAGTTCTCAGGACTATGGCTACACCTTC	CASSSQDYGYTF
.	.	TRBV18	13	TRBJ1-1	TGTGCCAGCTCAGCCACGACGGGGGAAGAAGCTTTCTTT	CASSATTGEEAFF
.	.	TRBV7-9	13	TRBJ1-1	TGTGCCAGCAGCTTAGTGTCCGGGTTTGAAGCTTTCTTT	CASSLVSGFEAFF
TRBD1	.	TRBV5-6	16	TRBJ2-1	TGTGCCAGCAGCTTGGGGGACAGGCCCCTTTACAATGAGCAGTTCTTC	CASSLGDRPLYNEQFF
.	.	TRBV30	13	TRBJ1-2	TGTGCCTGGAGTTTAGGGGGGGGCTATGGCTACACCTTC	CAWSLGGGYGYTF
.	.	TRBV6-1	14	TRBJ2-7	TGTGCCAGCAGTGAATGGGGGCTAGCTTACGAGCAGTACTTC	CASSEWGLAYEQYF
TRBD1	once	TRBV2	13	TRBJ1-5	TGTGCCAGCAGGGACAGGGGGGTTCAGCCCCAGCATTTT	CASRDRGVQPQHF
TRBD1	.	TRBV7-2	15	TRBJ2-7	TGTGCCAGCAGCCTATCGACAGGGAAAGGCTACGAGCAGTACTTC	CASSLSTGKGYEQYF
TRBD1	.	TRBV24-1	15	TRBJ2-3	TGTGCCACCAACCCGGGACAGGGGGCCACAGATACGCAGTATTTT	CATNPGQGATDTQYF
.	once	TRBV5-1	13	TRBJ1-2	TGCGCCAGCAGCTTAGGCCACAGCCGTGGCTACACCTTC	CASSLGHSRGYTF